The 23 T cell receptor beta chains listed next were all sequenced from one sample in a study of CXCR3-negative and CXCR3-positive naive CD8 T cells. Study-wide points: Researchers report that CXCR3-positive naive cells carry more hydrophobic TRB CDR3s than CXCR3-negative naive cells.

UMI-labeled 5' RACE yielded the TRB cDNA libraries. TCRdb reprocessed the 5' RACE reads and keeps a single row for each CDR3 protein, giving no DNA. The table for this sample gives more than 6,500 distinct CDR3 sequences. The antigens for these receptors are not known. Sequencing was carried out using naive CXCR3+ CD8+ T cells from blood. The sample's subset: CD45RO-CCR7+CD27+CD95- naive CD8+ T cells expressing CXCR3 (TNR3+). Source of these receptors: a human donor in good health. Some clones in this sample may be carry-over from other donors' samples.

The genes are TRBV27 and TRBJ2-1; the TCRdb call, TRBD1, lacks DNA for checking. The CDR3 extends over 11 amino acids. Per germline, CDR1 MNHEY and CDR2 SMNVEV (reference sequence). CDR3: CASSTTGEPFF.

The V gene is TRBV29-1, the J gene TRBJ2-1; TCRdb selects TRBD2, and the lack of DNA leaves this call unchecked. This CDR3 comprises 15 residues. Germline V gives CDR1 SQVTM, CDR2 ANQGSEA. The CDR3 spells CSAEPLSGRRNEQFF.

The chain carries TRBV6-5 and TRBJ2-5; TCRdb lists TRBD2, though no DNA is available to test this call. The V gene's germline CDR1 is MNHEY and CDR2 SVGAGI. There are 16 residues in the CDR3. The CDR3 is CASSLLAGAFAETQYF.

Considering frequency, this clonotype is medium-sized. The V gene is TRBV18, the J gene TRBJ2-7; TCRdb picks TRBD2, but there is no DNA to check that call. The V gene's germline CDR1 is KGHSH and CDR2 LQKENI. The CDR3 is made up of 17 amino acids. This CDR3 reads CASSPGDQSRASYEQYF. The variable domain in full, with the rest retrieved from reference TRBV18 and TRBJ2-7, is NAGVMQNPRHLVRRRGQEARLRCSPMKGHSHVYWYRQLPEEGLKFMVYLQKENIIDESGMPKERFSAEFPKEGPSILRIQQVVRGDSAAYFCASSPGDQSRASYEQYFGPGTRLTVT.

In terms of frequency, this clonotype is medium-sized. The chain employs TRBV10-3 and TRBJ2-7; as DNA is missing, the TRBD2 call by TCRdb cannot be tested. CDR1 ENHRY and CDR2 SYGVKD come from the germline V gene. The CDR3 runs 15 residues. CDR3 amino acids: CAISESSGLIYEQYF.

This clonotype is called medium-sized based on its frequency. The genes are TRBV7-3 and TRBJ2-1. This CDR3 has 15 residues. Germline V CDR1 and CDR2: SGHTA, FQGTGA. The CDR3 loop is CASSLTLSSYNEQFF.

Frequency places this clonotype as medium-sized. The J gene is TRBJ2-7, the V gene TRBV6-2 or TRBV6-3. Germline V gene lookup returns CDR1 MNHEY and CDR2 SVGEGT. This CDR3 has 13 residues. This CDR3 is CASSYSTGNEQYF.

The chain is built from TRBV20-1 and TRBJ2-1; TCRdb picks TRBD2, but there is no DNA to check that call. The length of the CDR3 is 15 residues. Germline V gene lookup returns CDR1 DFQATT and CDR2 SNEGSKA (reference sequence). CDR3: CSARDMAGDYNEQFF.

This chain connects TRBV29-1 to TRBJ1-2. The CDR3 extends over 12 amino acids. Per the germline V gene, CDR1 is SQVTM and CDR2 is ANQGSEA. The CDR3: CSVAARSGGYTF.

The chain is built from TRBV29-1 and TRBJ2-7; the D call of TRBD1 rests on TCRdb alone, since no DNA is present to check it. Germline V lookup: CDR1 SQVTM, CDR2 ANQGSEA. This CDR3 is built from 11 residues. The CDR3 loop reads CSALESYQQYF.

Frequency places this clonotype as medium-sized. The gene calls are TRBV11-2 and TRBJ2-7; TCRdb outputs TRBD2, but without DNA this stays unchecked. This CDR3 is built from 15 residues. Germline V gives CDR1 SGHAT, CDR2 FQNNGV. The CDR3 loop reads CASTLTAGRRAEQYF.

By frequency, this clonotype is medium-sized (0.01 to 0.1%). The chain has TRBV11-2 and TRBJ2-7; the TCRdb call, TRBD1, lacks DNA for checking. Germline loops: CDR1 SGHAT, CDR2 FQNNGV. The CDR3 has 17 amino acids. The CDR3: CASSLVRTTIESYEQYF.

Its frequency marks this clonotype as medium-sized. The rearrangement uses TRBV5-1 and TRBJ2-7; TCRdb's D call of TRBD1 is untestable without DNA. The CDR3 length is 15 residues. Germline loops: CDR1 SGHRS, CDR2 YFSETQ. The chain's CDR3 is CASSSRQGGDYEQYF.

This clonotype is identified as medium-sized (0.01 to 0.1%) from frequency. This sequence joins TRBV19 and TRBJ1-1; TCRdb's assignment of TRBD1 cannot be checked, as there is no DNA. CDR1 and CDR2 from the germline V gene are LNHDA and SQIVND (reference sequence). The CDR3 sequence is 13 residues long. The CDR3 sequence is CASSLGTGAEAFF.

The CDR3 loop is CATSRERGGAQETQYF. The genes are TRBV15 and TRBJ2-5. The CDR3 has 16 amino acids. CDR1 and CDR2 (germline): LNHNV, YYDKDF (reference sequence).

The chain recombines TRBV5-1 with TRBJ2-4; TCRdb's D call of TRBD1 is untestable without DNA. Germline CDR1 reads SGHRS; CDR2 reads YFSETQ. This CDR3 is built from 14 residues. CDR3: CARTAGGLLHIQYF.

This clonotype is deemed medium-sized by its frequency. V and J are TRBV10-3 and TRBJ1-5. Germline lookup yields CDR1 ENHRY and CDR2 SYGVKD. CDR3 length equals 16 residues. The CDR3 reads CAISESMSYSNQPQHF.

The chain combines TRBV12-5 with TRBJ2-3; TCRdb picks TRBD1, but there is no DNA to check that call. This CDR3 has 16 amino acids. CDR1 and CDR2 (germline): LGHNT, FRNRAP. CDR3: CASALLGTPRMDTQYF.

The gene calls are TRBV15 and TRBJ2-3; TCRdb lists TRBD1, though no DNA is available to test this call. The CDR3 extends over 16 amino acids. Per germline, CDR1 LNHNV and CDR2 YYDKDF (reference sequence). CDR3 amino acids: CATSKKTGGHTDTQYF.

By frequency, this clonotype registers medium-sized. J is TRBJ2-1 and V is TRBV3-1. The CDR3 totals 14 residues. Germline-derived CDR1 and CDR2 are LGHDT and YNNKEL (reference sequence). The CDR3 loop reads CASSQSSNNNEQFF.

The chain joins TRBV19 to TRBJ1-5; TCRdb designates TRBD1, a call that cannot be tested without DNA. The germline CDR1 and CDR2 sequences are LNHDA and SQIVND (reference sequence). This CDR3 has 14 residues. CDR3 protein: CASVTGGSGQPQHF.

This clonotype is called medium-sized based on its frequency. V gene TRBV4-1 combines with J gene TRBJ2-3; TCRdb reports TRBD2, a call that lacks DNA to check it against. Germline CDR1 MGHRA, CDR2 YSYEKL. The CDR3 spans 16 residues. The CDR3 reads CASSQEASESTDTQYF.

V gene TRBV27 combines with J gene TRBJ2-1. The V gene's germline CDR1 is MNHEY and CDR2 SMNVEV (reference sequence). The CDR3 spans 15 residues. The CDR3 region is CASSLQEAPYNEQFF.